Listed below are T cell receptor beta chains from one sample, sequenced in a study of T cells in Graves' hyperthyroidism and ophthalmopathy. In TCRdb, the multiplex PCR reads were re-called with MiXCR into one record per CDR3 protein. The table includes 450,000 to 600,000 distinct CDR3 sequences, around 15% detected once. The specimen was blood. Receptors were obtained from a woman in her 40s with Graves' hyperthyroidism. CDR3s include the opening cysteine and the closing phenylalanine or tryptophan. D genes are given only for firm matches. The size field is filled for only some rows; it gives once, few, many or a size class.

clone_size	d_call	v_call	j_call	cdr3_aa	cdr3_nt
many	TRBD2	TRBV2	TRBJ2-3	CASRSRLAGGPPTDTQYF	TGTGCCAGCAGATCCAGACTAGCGGGAGGGCCACCCACAGATACGCAGTATTTT
many	-	TRBV6-1	TRBJ2-1	CASTSQGGLNEQFF	TGTGCCAGCACGAGCCAGGGCGGTCTCAATGAGCAGTTCTTC
many	TRBD1	TRBV6-1	TRBJ2-1	CASRLWAGGELNNEQFF	TGTGCCAGCAGGTTATGGGCAGGGGGCGAACTTAACAATGAGCAGTTCTTC
-	TRBD2	TRBV4-1	TRBJ2-3	CASSLSGMEDTQYF	TGCGCCAGCAGCCTAAGCGGGATGGAAGATACGCAGTATTTT
many	TRBD2	TRBV28	TRBJ2-7	CASGPGGPGEQYF	TGTGCCAGCGGGCCGGGAGGGCCGGGCGAGCAGTACTTC
-	-	TRBV6-1	TRBJ2-7	CASGRSGIGEQYF	TGTGCCAGCGGAAGGTCGGGGATAGGCGAGCAGTACTTC
-	TRBD1	TRBV20-1	TRBJ2-1	CSVSGDRGHNEQFF	TGCAGTGTGTCTGGGGACAGGGGGCACAATGAGCAGTTCTTC
many	-	TRBV18	TRBJ2-2	CASSPRGGTGELFF	TGTGCCAGCTCACCGCGCGGAGGCACCGGGGAGCTGTTTTTT
many	-	TRBV20-1	TRBJ2-3	CSAGDRDETDTQYF	TGCAGTGCCGGTGACAGAGATGAAACAGATACGCAGTATTTT
many	-	TRBV6-1	TRBJ2-1	CASSPFRGDEQFF	TGTGCCAGCAGTCCTTTCAGGGGTGATGAGCAGTTCTTC
few	TRBD2	TRBV2	TRBJ2-1	CASTGGAHEQFF	TGTGCCAGCACGGGGGGGGCCCATGAGCAGTTCTTC
many	-	TRBV5-1	TRBJ2-7	CASSYKTDEQYF	TGCGCCAGCAGCTATAAGACAGACGAGCAGTACTTC
-	-	TRBV19	TRBJ2-1	CASSIGGIPIEQFF	TGTGCCAGTAGTATCGGCGGGATCCCAATTGAGCAGTTCTTC
many	-	TRBV11-1	TRBJ2-7	CASSFQGGIYEQYF	TGTGCCAGCAGCTTTCAGGGGGGAATCTACGAGCAGTACTTC
few	TRBD2	TRBV6-5	TRBJ2-3	CASSYSAGGPTDTQYF	TGTGCCAGCAGTTACTCAGCGGGAGGGCCCACAGATACGCAGTATTTT
few	TRBD1	TRBV19	TRBJ2-7	CASRPRGTYEQYF	TGTGCCAGTAGGCCCAGGGGGACCTACGAGCAGTACTTC
-	TRBD1	TRBV4-1	TRBJ2-7	CASSKKDFLPGQGHEQYF	TGCGCCAGCAGCAAAAAGGATTTTCTACCGGGACAGGGCCACGAGCAGTACTTC
-	-	TRBV2	TRBJ2-5	CASRGDSKGYF	TGTGCCAGCAGAGGGGACTCAAAGGGTTACTTC
few	-	TRBV3-1	TRBJ2-7	CASTLSSFETVAYEQYF	TGTGCCAGCACCCTCAGCAGTTTTGAGACAGTTGCCTACGAGCAGTACTTC
few	-	TRBV20-1	TRBJ1-5	CSARGGGRGNQPQHF	TGCAGTGCTAGGGGGGGGGGACGGGGCAATCAGCCCCAGCATTTT
many	-	TRBV20-1	TRBJ1-1	CSARDGTAGTEAFF	TGCAGTGCTAGAGACGGGACGGCGGGCACTGAAGCTTTCTTT
-	-	TRBV14	TRBJ2-1	CASSQALWEQFF	TGTGCCAGCAGCCAAGCCCTATGGGAGCAGTTCTTC
many	-	TRBV28	TRBJ2-7	CASRAGPLSYEQYF	TGTGCCAGCAGGGCGGGACCACTATCCTACGAGCAGTACTTC
-	TRBD2	TRBV3-1	TRBJ2-4	CASSQDLASGSLDIQYF	TGTGCCAGCAGCCAAGATTTGGCTAGCGGGTCTCTAGACATTCAGTACTTC
few	-	TRBV27	TRBJ2-7	CASRTGSEQYF	TGTGCCAGCAGAACAGGAAGCGAGCAGTACTTC
many	-	TRBV20-1	TRBJ2-7	CSARDYGGEVVYEQYF	TGCAGTGCTAGAGATTACGGCGGGGAGGTAGTATACGAGCAGTACTTC
many	-	TRBV11-2	TRBJ1-1	CASSLDKGARAFF	TGTGCCAGCAGCTTAGATAAAGGGGCACGAGCTTTCTTT
many	TRBD1	TRBV6-5	TRBJ1-1	CASSYVQGAITTEAFF	TGTGCCAGCAGTTACGTACAGGGGGCGATAACCACTGAAGCTTTCTTT
few	TRBD2	TRBV7-9	TRBJ2-3	CASSLDPGSGRVSTDTQYF	TGTGCCAGCAGCTTAGATCCTGGAAGCGGGAGGGTTAGCACAGATACGCAGTATTTT
many	-	TRBV18	TRBJ1-3	CASSSSRAGNTIYF	TGTGCCAGCTCATCGTCAAGGGCTGGAAACACCATATATTTT
-	-	TRBV20-1	TRBJ2-1	CSAILSSYNEQFF	TGCAGTGCTATTCTGAGCTCCTACAATGAGCAGTTCTTC
many	-	TRBV2	TRBJ1-2	CASSDIEGRIKHGYTF	TGTGCCAGCAGTGACATTGAGGGCCGTATAAAACATGGCTACACCTTC
few	-	TRBV5-1	TRBJ2-1	CASSLGTGTLNEQFF	TGCGCCAGCAGCTTGGGTACAGGGACCCTCAATGAGCAGTTCTTC
-	-	TRBV20-1	TRBJ1-2	CSARDPVGYGYTF	TGCAGTGCTAGAGACCCCGTCGGCTATGGCTACACCTTC
-	-	TRBV18	TRBJ1-3	CASSPVDSRLSGNTIYF	TGTGCCAGCTCACCAGTTGACAGCCGATTATCTGGAAACACCATATATTTT
-	TRBD2	TRBV5-1	TRBJ2-3	CASSPFGGASTDTQYF	TGCGCCAGCAGCCCTTTCGGGGGGGCAAGCACAGATACGCAGTATTTT
few	-	TRBV3-1	TRBJ2-4	CASSRYEGGVAKNIQYF	TGTGCCAGCAGCCGTTATGAGGGGGGGGTCGCCAAAAACATTCAGTACTTC
many	TRBD2	TRBV28	TRBJ2-3	CASGGGFVTDTQYF	TGTGCCAGCGGGGGGGGTTTCGTCACAGATACGCAGTATTTT
few	-	TRBV6-1	TRBJ1-3	CASRRQTGRDSGNTIYF	TGTGCCAGCAGAAGGCAAACAGGGAGAGACTCTGGAAACACCATATATTTT
-	TRBD2	TRBV2	TRBJ2-3	CASSYSTSGSIDTQYF	TGTGCCAGCAGTTACTCGACTAGCGGGAGTATAGATACGCAGTATTTT
many	-	TRBV2	TRBJ2-1	CASSELYNEQFF	TGTGCCAGCAGTGAACTCTACAATGAGCAGTTCTTC
many	TRBD2	TRBV7-2	TRBJ2-7	CASSLFPSGRGDEQYF	TGTGCCAGCAGCTTATTCCCTAGCGGGAGGGGCGACGAGCAGTACTTC
-	-	TRBV14	TRBJ2-4	CASSQDSVKNIQYF	TGTGCCAGCAGCCAAGACAGCGTCAAAAACATTCAGTACTTC
-	-	TRBV10-1	TRBJ2-1	CASSEFLSNEQFF	TGCGCCAGCAGTGAGTTTCTATCGAATGAGCAGTTCTTC
-	-	TRBV6-2/TRBV6-3	TRBJ1-6	CASRGGTKSPLHF	TGTGCCAGCCGTGGAGGGACAAAGTCACCCCTCCACTTT
-	-	TRBV13	TRBJ2-3	CASSLTAKLDTQYF	TGTGCCAGCAGCTTAACGGCCAAGCTAGATACGCAGTATTTT